These 25 T cell receptor beta chains originate from one sample sequenced in a study of blood T cell repertoires in COVID-19. Profiling relied on immunoSEQ multiplex PCR, and the TCRdb table lists in-frame clones only, not all of them. The sample carries just over 300,000 clones, around nine tenths recorded once. The sample taken for sequencing was PBMCs or T cells enriched from blood (not recorded which). Every receptor here comes from a woman aged 40 to 49 who had recovered from COVID-19.

The CDR3 DNA is TGTGCCAGCAGCTGGGGTCTAGCGGGGGTTACCGGGGAGCTGTTTTTT. It yields the protein CASSWGLAGVTGELFF. The J gene is TRBJ2-2, the V gene TRBV5-4, with 10 bases identical to TRBD2. Germline lookup yields CDR1 SGHNT and CDR2 YYREEE (reference sequence). The CDR3 consists of 16 residues. Trimming at V came to 3 bases and at J to 5 bases, leaving 7 bases not matched to a gene.

This rearrangement joins TRBV21-1 to TRBJ1-4; the table gives TRBD1 as D, unverified against the DNA. TRBV21-1 is designated a pseudogene. This CDR3 contains 14 residues. The CDR3 loop reads CASVSDRDNEKLFF. DNA of the CDR3: TGTGCCAGCGTCTCGGACAGGGATAATGAAAAACTGTTTTTT.

This chain uses TRBV3-1 (or the pseudogene TRBV3-2) with TRBJ1-5; 11 nucleotides match TRBD1. CDR1 and CDR2 (germline): LGHDT, YNNKEL (reference sequence). The CDR3 sequence is 18 residues long. V dropped 0 bases and J dropped 6; count of bases not matched to a gene: 10. The CDR3 region is CASSQDWPPDRGPQPQHF. In nucleotides, the CDR3 is TGTGCCAGCAGCCAAGATTGGCCGCCGGACAGGGGGCCTCAGCCCCAGCATTTT.

This chain links TRBV30 with TRBJ2-3; tentatively, D is TRBD2 (6 bases). This CDR3 is built from 15 residues. Trimming shortened V by 0 bases and J by 2 bases, and 12 bases separated the two germline ends. Germline V gene lookup returns CDR1 GTSNPN and CDR2 SVGIG (reference sequence). The CDR3 is CAWSVGTLHTDTQYF. In nucleotides, the CDR3 is TGTGCCTGGAGTGTGGGGACTCTCCACACAGATACGCAGTATTTT.

V gene TRBV19 combines with J gene TRBJ2-1; 13 bases agree with TRBD2. J was trimmed by 2 bases and V by 3 bases; bases with no gene match: 7. CDR3 size: 18 residues. Germline CDR1 reads LNHDA; CDR2 reads SQIVND (reference sequence). The CDR3 loop is CASSMTSGRPDPYNEQFF. For the CDR3, the DNA is TGTGCCAGTAGTATGACTAGCGGGAGGCCGGACCCCTACAATGAGCAGTTCTTC.

The chain combines TRBV27 with TRBJ1-1; possible D gene TRBD1, 5 bases. The germline gives CDR1 MNHEY, CDR2 SMNVEV (reference sequence). This CDR3 spans 13 amino acids. Trimming cost V 4 bases and J 3 bases, with 9 bases left between them. The CDR3 reads CASSSGGYTEAFF. CDR3 DNA: TGTGCCAGCAGTTCCGGGGGGTACACTGAAGCTTTCTTT.

The CDR3 coding sequence is TGTGCCAGCTCACGTAGGGGCCGCGAGGTTTATGGCTACACCTTC. The encoded protein is CASSRRGREVYGYTF. The chain couples TRBV27 to TRBJ1-2; tentative D call: TRBD1 (5 bases). Between the trimmed V and J ends, which lost 8 bases and 5 bases, there was a span of 21 bases. Germline CDR1 and CDR2: MNHEY and SMNVEV (reference sequence). The CDR3 consists of 15 residues.

The gene calls are TRBV7-2 and TRBJ2-1, with D perhaps TRBD1 (6 bases). CDR3 size: 15 residues. Trimming left V 7 bases short and J 1 base short, with 14 bases between. Germline CDR1 reads SGHTA; CDR2 reads FQGNSA. The CDR3 region is CASIRRGISYNEQFF. The CDR3 coding sequence is TGTGCCAGCATCCGTAGGGGGATATCCTACAATGAGCAGTTCTTC.

This clone has only one observation. V usage is TRBV6-5 and J usage is TRBJ1-3, with 7 bases identical to TRBD1. The V and J ends lost 10 bases and 2 bases, in that order; junction bases with no gene match: 5. This CDR3 comprises 13 residues. Germline V gene data show CDR1 as MNHEY and CDR2 as SVGAGI. CDR3 coding DNA: TGTGCCACCCAGGGGGGACCTGGAAACACCATATATTTT. Translated: CATQGGPGNTIYF.

The rearrangement uses TRBV6-5 and TRBJ1-1, with D uncertain. This CDR3 comprises 11 residues. V was cut by 10 bases and J by 8 bases, with 14 bases left in between. Looked up from germline, CDR1 is MNHEY and CDR2 is SVGAGI. CDR3 residues: CATRGKTEAFF. DNA of the CDR3: TGTGCCACTCGAGGGAAAACCGAAGCTTTCTTT.

The chain is built from TRBV28 and TRBJ1-2; 10 bases fit TRBD1. Trimming removed 8 bases from V and 4 bases from J; junction bases left unmatched: 4. Germline-derived CDR1 and CDR2 are MDHEN and SYDVKM. CDR3 length equals 13 residues. CDR3 bases: TGTGCCAGCTGGGACAGGGGTTCCTATGGCTACACCTTC. Protein sequence: CASWDRGSYGYTF.

The chain joins TRBV7-6 to TRBJ2-2, with 8 nucleotides matching TRBD1. Germline V gene data show CDR1 as SGHVS and CDR2 as FNYEAQ. V was clipped by 1 base and J by 4 bases; unmatched bases: 5. This CDR3 is built from 16 residues. The CDR3 bases are TGTGCCAGCAGCTTAGAAGCAGGGGGCAGCACCGGGGAGCTGTTTTTT. This encodes CASSLEAGGSTGELFF.

The chain carries TRBV28 and TRBJ1-4; D uncertain. The germline V gene encodes CDR1 MDHEN and CDR2 SYDVKM. The CDR3 is 13 amino acids. V lost 8 bases to trimming and J lost 2 bases, with 9 bases between them. CDR3 sequence (DNA): TGTGCCAGCGAGGGTTTTACTAATGAAAAACTGTTTTTT. Translation gives CASEGFTNEKLFF.

CDR3 in amino acids: CASSASRQGARGYTF. CDR3 DNA: TGTGCCAGTAGCGCCTCGCGACAGGGGGCGCGTGGCTACACCTTC. The chain employs TRBV19 and TRBJ1-2; 10 bases are a match to TRBD1. The CDR3 length is 15 residues. Germline V gene sequence: CDR1 LNHDA, CDR2 SQIVND (reference sequence). Trimming at V came to 6 bases and at J to 7 bases, leaving 11 bases not matched to a gene. The full variable domain, completed using reference TRBV19 and TRBJ1-2, is DGGITQSPKYLFRKEGQNVTLSCEQNLNHDAMYWYRQDPGQGLRLIYYSQIVNDFQKGDIAEGYSVSREKKESFPLTVTSAQKNPTAFYLCASSASRQGARGYTFGSGTRLTVV.

The J gene is TRBJ2-4, the V gene TRBV28; D is possibly TRBD1 (6 bases). The CDR3 contains 15 residues. Per germline, CDR1 MDHEN and CDR2 SYDVKM. The germline V and J ends were trimmed by 7 bases and 0 bases, with 13 bases remaining between them. CDR3 loop: CASTPDRLAKNIQYF. CDR3 DNA sequence: TGTGCCAGCACCCCGGACAGACTAGCCAAAAACATTCAGTACTTC.

The chain has TRBV5-4 and TRBJ2-5, with 9 bases fitting TRBD1. V was pared by 2 bases and J by 4 bases, with 3 bases of the junction left unmatched. Germline V gene data show CDR1 as SGHNT and CDR2 as YYREEE (reference sequence). The CDR3 has 14 residues. CDR3 in amino acids: CASSLPTGGETQYF. In DNA, the CDR3 is TGTGCCAGCAGCTTACCGACAGGGGGAGAGACCCAGTACTTC.

CDR3 protein: CASTLGGQTFRYTF. The CDR3 bases are TGTGCCAGTACCCTGGGAGGACAAACCTTTCGCTACACCTTC. This chain links TRBV19 with TRBJ1-2, with D tentatively TRBD1 (5 bases). The CDR3 spans 14 residues. Germline values: CDR1 LNHDA, CDR2 SQIVND (reference sequence). Between the trimmed V and J ends, which lost 7 bases and 9 bases, there was a span of 21 bases.

This chain joins TRBV5-4 and TRBJ1-6; 9 bases map to TRBD1. There are 15 residues in the CDR3. Germline V CDR1 and CDR2: SGHNT, YYREEE (reference sequence). Trimming removed 3 bases from V and 9 bases from J; junction bases left unmatched: 7. CDR3 sequence: CASSWGQGGGSPLHF. CDR3 bases: TGTGCCAGCAGCTGGGGACAGGGCGGGGGTTCACCCCTCCACTTT.

The CDR3 is CASSPFQQPQHF. CDR3 nucleotide sequence: TGTGCCAGCAGCCCTTTTCAGCAGCCCCAGCATTTT. This chain joins TRBV12-3 or TRBV12-4 and TRBJ1-5, with D hard to call. The CDR3 is made up of 12 amino acids. V was cut by 6 bases and J by 7 bases, with 10 bases left in between.

This chain joins TRBV5-4 and TRBJ2-7, with 7 nucleotides matching TRBD1. Germline V CDR1 and CDR2: SGHNT, YYREEE (reference sequence). With 2 bases clipped from V and 1 base from J, the junction kept 3 bases outside the gene matches. This CDR3 contains 14 residues. The CDR3 spells CASSFPGQSYEQYF. CDR3 nucleotides: TGTGCCAGCAGCTTCCCGGGACAGTCCTACGAGCAGTACTTC.

J is TRBJ2-1 and V is TRBV6-2 or TRBV6-3, with D possibly matching TRBD2 (6 bases). Germline V lookup: CDR1 MNHEY, CDR2 SVGEGT. This CDR3 spans 16 amino acids. V lost 0 bases, J lost 5 bases, and 14 bases lay in between. CDR3 nucleotides: TGTGCCAGCAGTTACTCGGCGTCTAGCGCCCACAATGAGCAGTTCTTC. Translated: CASSYSASSAHNEQFF.

The rearrangement links TRBV7-2 to TRBJ2-1, with a possible D match to TRBD1 (7 bases). The CDR3 length is 14 residues. Germline V gives CDR1 SGHTA, CDR2 FQGNSA. With 2 bases removed from V and 5 bases from J, the gap between germline ends came to 10 bases. CDR3 in DNA: TGTGCCAGCAGCTTACTCAGGGGGGACAATGAGCAGTTCTTC. Translation: CASSLLRGDNEQFF.

This chain connects TRBV19 to TRBJ1-1; 7 bases agree with TRBD1. The V and J ends lost 5 bases and 4 bases, in that order; junction bases with no gene match: 13. Germline V CDR1 and CDR2: LNHDA, SQIVND (reference sequence). The CDR3 length is 16 residues. CDR3 in DNA: TGTGCCAGTAGTGACAGGGTCAGGACGGGAAGCACTGAAGCTTTCTTT. This sequence encodes CASSDRVRTGSTEAFF.

This rearrangement joins TRBV19 to TRBJ2-3, with 10 bases that match TRBD1. The CDR3 length is 16 residues. The V gene end was trimmed by 6 bases and the J gene end by 3 bases; junction bases not matched to a gene: 9. Germline CDR1 is LNHDA and CDR2 is SQIVND (reference sequence). CDR3 amino acids: CASSLFGTGATDTQYF. The CDR3 region has the DNA TGTGCCAGTAGCCTGTTTGGGACAGGGGCGACAGATACGCAGTATTTT.

The CDR3 DNA reads as TGTGCCAGCAGTCCGTTCGGGGGGGGCTCCTACAATGAGCAGTTCTTC. The encoded protein is CASSPFGGGSYNEQFF. The J gene is TRBJ2-1, the V gene TRBV6-4; 8 nucleotides line up with TRBD2. CDR3 size: 16 residues. Germline loops: CDR1 MRHNA, CDR2 SNTAGT. J was trimmed by 0 bases and V by 5 bases; bases with no gene match: 6.